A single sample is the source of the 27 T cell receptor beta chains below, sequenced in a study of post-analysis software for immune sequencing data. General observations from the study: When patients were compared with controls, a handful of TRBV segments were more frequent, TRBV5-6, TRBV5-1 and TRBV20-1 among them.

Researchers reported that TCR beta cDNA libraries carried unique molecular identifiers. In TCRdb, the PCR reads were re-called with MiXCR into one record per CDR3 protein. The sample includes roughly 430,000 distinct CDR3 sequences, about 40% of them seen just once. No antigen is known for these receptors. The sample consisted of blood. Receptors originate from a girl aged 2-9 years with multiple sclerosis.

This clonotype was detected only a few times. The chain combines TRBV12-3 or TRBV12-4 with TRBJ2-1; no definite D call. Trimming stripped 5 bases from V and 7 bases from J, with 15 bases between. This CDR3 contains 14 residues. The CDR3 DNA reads TGTGCCAGCAGTCCCCTCCCAGTTGGGAATGAGCAGTTCTTC. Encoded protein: CASSPLPVGNEQFF.

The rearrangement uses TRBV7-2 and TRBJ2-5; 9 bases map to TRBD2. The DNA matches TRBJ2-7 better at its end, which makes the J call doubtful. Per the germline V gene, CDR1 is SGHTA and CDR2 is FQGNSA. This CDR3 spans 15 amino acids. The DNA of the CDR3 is TGTGCCAGCAGCCCCCTAGCGGGGCCCCGTGCCGAGCAGTACTTC. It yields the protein CASSPLAGPRAEQYF.

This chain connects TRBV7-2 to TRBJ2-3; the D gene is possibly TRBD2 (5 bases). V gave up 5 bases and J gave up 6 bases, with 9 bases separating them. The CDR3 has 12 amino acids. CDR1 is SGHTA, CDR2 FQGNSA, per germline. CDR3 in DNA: TGTGCCAGCAGCGCCTCGGGGGATACGCAGTATTTT. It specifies CASSASGDTQYF.

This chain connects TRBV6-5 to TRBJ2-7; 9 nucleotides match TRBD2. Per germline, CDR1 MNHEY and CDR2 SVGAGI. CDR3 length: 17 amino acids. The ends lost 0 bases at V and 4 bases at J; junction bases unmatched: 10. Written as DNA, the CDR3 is TGTGCCAGCAGTTACTCGATGGCTAGCGGGACTTCTTACGAGCAGTACTTC. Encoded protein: CASSYSMASGTSYEQYF.

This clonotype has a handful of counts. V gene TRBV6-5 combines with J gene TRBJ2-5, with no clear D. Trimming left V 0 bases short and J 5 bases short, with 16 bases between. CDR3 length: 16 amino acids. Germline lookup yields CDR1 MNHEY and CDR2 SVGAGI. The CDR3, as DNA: TGTGCCAGCAGTTACTCAACCTACCCAGCGTCGGAGACCCAGTACTTC. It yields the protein CASSYSTYPASETQYF.

CDR3: CASSGQGKAGELFF. The CDR3 bases are TGTGCCAGCAGTGGACAGGGAAAGGCCGGGGAGCTGTTTTTT. The V gene is TRBV7-8, the J gene TRBJ2-2, with 8 bases lining up with TRBD1. Germline V gene lookup returns CDR1 SGHVS and CDR2 FQNEAQ. This CDR3 is built from 14 residues. Trimming removed 6 bases from V and 6 bases from J; junction bases left unmatched: 6.

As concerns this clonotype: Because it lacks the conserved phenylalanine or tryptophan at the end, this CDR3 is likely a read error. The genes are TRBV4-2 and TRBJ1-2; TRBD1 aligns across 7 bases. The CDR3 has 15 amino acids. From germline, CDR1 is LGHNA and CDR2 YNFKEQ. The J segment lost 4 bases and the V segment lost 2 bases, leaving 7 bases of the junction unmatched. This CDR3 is CASSQPRDRLYGYTL. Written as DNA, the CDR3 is TGTGCCAGCAGCCAACCTCGGGACAGACTCTATGGCTACACCTTA.

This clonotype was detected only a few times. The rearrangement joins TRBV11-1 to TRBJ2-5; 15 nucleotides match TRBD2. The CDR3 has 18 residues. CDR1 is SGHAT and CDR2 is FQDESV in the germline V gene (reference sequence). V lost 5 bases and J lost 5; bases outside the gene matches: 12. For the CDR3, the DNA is TGTGCCAGCAGCAAAGGGCGGACTAGCGGGAGGGCCCCGGAGACCCAGTACTTC. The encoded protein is CASSKGRTSGRAPETQYF.

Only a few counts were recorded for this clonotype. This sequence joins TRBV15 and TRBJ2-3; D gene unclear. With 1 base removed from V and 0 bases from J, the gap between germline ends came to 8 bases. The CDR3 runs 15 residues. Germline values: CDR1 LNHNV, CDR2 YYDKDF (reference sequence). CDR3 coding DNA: TGTGCCACCAGCAGAGGACTCGGGAGCACAGATACGCAGTATTTT. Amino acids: CATSRGLGSTDTQYF.

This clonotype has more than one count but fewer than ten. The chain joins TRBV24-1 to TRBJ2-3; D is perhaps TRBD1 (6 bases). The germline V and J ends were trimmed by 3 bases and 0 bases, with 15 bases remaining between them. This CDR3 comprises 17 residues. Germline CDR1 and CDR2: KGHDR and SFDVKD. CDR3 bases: TGTGCCACCAGTGATCCCTGGACAGAGACTAGCACAGATACGCAGTATTTT. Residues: CATSDPWTETSTDTQYF.

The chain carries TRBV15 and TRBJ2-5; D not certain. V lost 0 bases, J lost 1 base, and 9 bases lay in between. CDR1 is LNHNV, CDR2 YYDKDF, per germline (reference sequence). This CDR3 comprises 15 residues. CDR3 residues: CATSRDQAGQETQYF. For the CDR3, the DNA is TGTGCCACCAGCAGAGATCAGGCAGGCCAAGAGACCCAGTACTTC.

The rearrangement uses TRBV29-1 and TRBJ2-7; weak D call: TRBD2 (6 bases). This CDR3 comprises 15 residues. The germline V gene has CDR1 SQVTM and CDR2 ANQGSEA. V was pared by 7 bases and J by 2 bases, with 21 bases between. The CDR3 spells CSAGVGPGGAYEQYF. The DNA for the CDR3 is TGCAGCGCTGGCGTCGGCCCCGGAGGGGCCTACGAGCAGTACTTC.

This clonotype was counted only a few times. The chain's CDR3 is CSRPPGGSGSYEQYF. CDR3 DNA: TGCAGTCGCCCTCCCGGGGGCAGCGGCTCCTACGAGCAGTACTTC. This rearrangement joins TRBV20-1 to TRBJ2-7; D is possibly TRBD1 or TRBD2 (6 bases each). The V gene lost 8 bases and the J gene lost 0 bases, with 20 bases spanning the gap. This CDR3 is built from 15 residues. Germline V gene data show CDR1 as DFQATT and CDR2 as SNEGSKA (reference sequence).

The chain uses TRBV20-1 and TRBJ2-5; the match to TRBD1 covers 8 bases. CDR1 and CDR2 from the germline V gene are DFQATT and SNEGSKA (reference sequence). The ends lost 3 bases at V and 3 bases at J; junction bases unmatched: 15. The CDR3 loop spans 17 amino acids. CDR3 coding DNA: TGCAGTGCTAGTGGAAGACTGACGGAGACAGGGGAAGAGACCCAGTACTTC. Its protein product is CSASGRLTETGEETQYF.

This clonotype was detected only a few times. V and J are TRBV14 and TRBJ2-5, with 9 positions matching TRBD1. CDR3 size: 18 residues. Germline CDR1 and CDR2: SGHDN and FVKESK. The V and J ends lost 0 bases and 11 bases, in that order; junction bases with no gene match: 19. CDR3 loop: CASSQDFRGTGSFKEQYF. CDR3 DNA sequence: TGTGCCAGCAGCCAAGATTTCCGCGGGACAGGGTCTTTTAAAGAGCAGTACTTC. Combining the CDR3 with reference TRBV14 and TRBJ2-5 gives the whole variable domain EAGVTQFPSHSVIEKGQTVTLRCDPISGHDNLYWYRRVMGKEIKFLLHFVKESKQDESGMPNNRFLAERTGGTYSTLKVQPAELEDSGVYFCASSQDFRGTGSFKEQYFGPGTRLLVL.

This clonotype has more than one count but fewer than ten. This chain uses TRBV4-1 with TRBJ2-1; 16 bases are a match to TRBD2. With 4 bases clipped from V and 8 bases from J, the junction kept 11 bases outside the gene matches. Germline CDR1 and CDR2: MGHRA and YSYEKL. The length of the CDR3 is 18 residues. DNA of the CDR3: TGCGCCAGCAGCCGTTTTCCCGGGACTAGCGGGGGGGGCGATGAGCAGTTCTTC. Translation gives CASSRFPGTSGGGDEQFF.

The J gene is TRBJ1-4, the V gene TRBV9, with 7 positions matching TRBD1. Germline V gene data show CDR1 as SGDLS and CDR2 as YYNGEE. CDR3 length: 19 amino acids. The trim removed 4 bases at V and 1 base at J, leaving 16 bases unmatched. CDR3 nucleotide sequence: TGTGCCAGCAGCCAAGACGTAGGGCAGGGGGTTGGAACTAATGAAAAACTGTTTTTT. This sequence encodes CASSQDVGQGVGTNEKLFF.

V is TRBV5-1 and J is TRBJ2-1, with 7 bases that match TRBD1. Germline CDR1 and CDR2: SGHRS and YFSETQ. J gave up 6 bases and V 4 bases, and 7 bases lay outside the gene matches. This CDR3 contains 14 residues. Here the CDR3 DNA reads TGCGCCAGCAGCCCTTCGCCAGGGGGCAATGAGCAGTTCTTC. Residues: CASSPSPGGNEQFF.

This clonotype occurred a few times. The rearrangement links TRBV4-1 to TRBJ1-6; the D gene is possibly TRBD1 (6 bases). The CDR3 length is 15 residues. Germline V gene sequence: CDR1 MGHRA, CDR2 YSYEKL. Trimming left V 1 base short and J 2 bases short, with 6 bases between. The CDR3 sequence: CASSQGTAYNSPLHF. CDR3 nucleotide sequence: TGCGCCAGCAGCCAAGGGACAGCCTATAATTCACCCCTCCACTTT.

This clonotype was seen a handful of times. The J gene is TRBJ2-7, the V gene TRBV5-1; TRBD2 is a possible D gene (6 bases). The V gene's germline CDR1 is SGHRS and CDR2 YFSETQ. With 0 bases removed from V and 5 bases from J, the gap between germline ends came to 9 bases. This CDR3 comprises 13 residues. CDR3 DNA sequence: TGCGCCAGCAGCTTGGAAGGACTAAACGAGCAGTACTTC. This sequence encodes CASSLEGLNEQYF. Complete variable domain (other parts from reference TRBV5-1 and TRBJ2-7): KAGVTQTPRYLIKTRGQQVTLSCSPISGHRSVSWYQQTPGQGLQFLFEYFSETQRNKGNFPGRFSGRQFSNSRSEMNVSTLELGDSALYLCASSLEGLNEQYFGPGTRLTVT.

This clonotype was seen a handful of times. CDR3 bases: TGCGCCAGCAGCCAAGACGGTAACTCCTACGAGCAGTACTTC. Translating it yields CASSQDGNSYEQYF. This rearrangement joins TRBV4-3 to TRBJ2-7; D not certain. Germline V CDR1 and CDR2: LGHNA, YSLEER. The CDR3 extends over 14 amino acids. With 0 bases removed from V and 0 bases from J, the gap between germline ends came to 6 bases.

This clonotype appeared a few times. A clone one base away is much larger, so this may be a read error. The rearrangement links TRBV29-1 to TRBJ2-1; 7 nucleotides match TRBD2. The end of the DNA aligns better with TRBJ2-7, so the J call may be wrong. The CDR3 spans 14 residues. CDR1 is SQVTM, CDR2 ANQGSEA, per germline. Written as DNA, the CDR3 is TGCAGCGTTGGGGGCGGGAGTAGCTACAATGAGCAGTACTTC. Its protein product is CSVGGGSSYNEQYF.

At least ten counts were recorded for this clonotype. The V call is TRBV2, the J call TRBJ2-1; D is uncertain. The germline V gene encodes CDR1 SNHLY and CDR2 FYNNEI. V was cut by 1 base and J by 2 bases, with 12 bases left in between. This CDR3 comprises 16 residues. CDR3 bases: TGTGCCAGCAGTGAAGAAGATTACACTACCTACAATGAGCAGTTCTTC. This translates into CASSEEDYTTYNEQFF.

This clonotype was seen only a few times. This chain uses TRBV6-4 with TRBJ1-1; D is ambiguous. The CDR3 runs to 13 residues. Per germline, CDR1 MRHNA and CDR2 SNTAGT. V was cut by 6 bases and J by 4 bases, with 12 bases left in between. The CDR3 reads CASSQRVGTEAFF. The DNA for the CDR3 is TGTGCCAGCAGCCAAAGGGTGGGCACTGAAGCTTTCTTT.

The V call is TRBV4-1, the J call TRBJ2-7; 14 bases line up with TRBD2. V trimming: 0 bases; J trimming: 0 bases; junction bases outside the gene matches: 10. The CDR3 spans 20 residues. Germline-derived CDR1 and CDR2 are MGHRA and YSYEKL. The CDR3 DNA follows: TGCGCCAGCAGCCAAGAATCAGTGGGACTAGCGGGGGCAAGCTCCTACGAGCAGTACTTC. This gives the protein CASSQESVGLAGASSYEQYF.

The CDR3 here is CASSAGTEHLYEQYF. The CDR3, as DNA: TGTGCCAGCAGTGCAGGGACTGAACATCTCTACGAGCAGTACTTC. The rearrangement links TRBV25-1 to TRBJ2-4, with D perhaps TRBD2 (6 bases). The J call could be wrong; TRBJ2-7 is a better fit for the DNA end. The CDR3 is 15 amino acids. In germline, CDR1 is MGHDK, CDR2 SYGVNS.

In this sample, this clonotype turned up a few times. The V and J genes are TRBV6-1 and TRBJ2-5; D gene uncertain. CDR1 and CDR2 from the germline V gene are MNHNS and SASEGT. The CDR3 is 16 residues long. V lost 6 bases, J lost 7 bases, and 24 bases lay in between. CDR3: CASSSAPGPSMWTQYF. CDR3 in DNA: TGTGCCAGCAGCTCGGCCCCTGGACCTTCAATGTGGACCCAGTACTTC.